The sequence of this T cell receptor beta chain was determined in a study of cytomegalovirus exposure and HLA in healthy donors. To note about this clone: Its matching antigen is unknown.

Vbeta (60) and Jbeta (13) primers were used in the PCR. Per the authors' pipeline: An analysis performed later counted 74 million or so unique TCR beta chains (roughly 11 million of them shared). Profiled with immunoSEQ multiplex PCR; TCRdb holds only in-frame clones, not every one. Clone size and the V and J calls come from that table; the DNA yielded D and trimming. The data show roughly 120,000 clones, 80% to 85% seen once. Findings and caveats of the study: Researchers reported from a later analysis that most CMV-associated TCR beta chains appeared HLA-restricted. Reported performance of the classifier showed diagnosis of cytomegalovirus status with high specificity and sensitivity. Prior analysis indicated that the majority of TCR beta V segments exhibited productivity approximately 87% or approximately 30% of the time.

This TCR was sampled from a woman in her thirties or forties in good health and CMV-seronegative. Material: PBMCs.

The CDR3: CASSPPSGGYEQYF. The CDR3 region has the DNA TGTGCCAGCTCACCACCGTCAGGGGGGTACGAGCAGTACTTC. The chain recombines TRBV18 with TRBJ2-7, with D possibly being TRBD1 (7 bases). Trimming removed 0 bases at V and 4 bases at J, with 10 bases between. CDR1 and CDR2 (germline): KGHSH, LQKENI. This CDR3 comprises 14 residues.